Below, one T cell receptor (beta chain) is given with its context. This entry belongs to a study of shared clonotypes between healthy human individuals. Method: immunoSEQ multiplex PCR; TCRdb's copy keeps in-frame clones and lacks some. The table has 650,000 to 700,000 clones, roughly 91% seen once. The trim removed 0 bases at V and 2 bases at J, leaving 3 bases unmatched. In germline, CDR1 is MNHEY, CDR2 SVGAGI. The CDR3 totals 15 residues. This TCR came from a man aged 18 to 35 in good health. Some clones in this sample may be carry-over from other donors' samples. Sequencing used memory CD8+ T cells from PBMCs. Subset in this sample: CD45RO+ cells pooled with CCR7-negative TemRA cells. This rearrangement joins TRBV6-5 to TRBJ2-7; 8 bases are shared with TRBD2. The CDR3 DNA reads TGTGCCAGCAGTTACTCCGGGAGGGGTACCTACGAGCAGTACTTC. Translation gives CASSYSGRGTYEQYF.